These T cell receptor beta chains were read from a single sample in a study of blood T cell repertoires in COVID-19. Profiling relied on immunoSEQ multiplex PCR, and the TCRdb table lists in-frame clones only, not all of them. The sample lists over 25,000 clones; approximately 85% were seen once. The material sequenced was peripheral blood. The receptors come from a human donor in a cohort sampled during active COVID-19. Both conserved end residues are part of each CDR3. The D gene is left open where the match is weak. Clone size is not always given. Where it is, it says once, few, many or a class for expanded clones.

TGCGCCAGCAGCCAATCGGTCGGGGAATCTTTCCATGAGCAGTTCTTC	CASSQSVGESFHEQFF	TRBV4-3	TRBJ2-1	.	.
TGCGCCAGCAGCCGGACCCGACAGGGTACATTAGACACCATATATTTT	CASSRTRQGTLDTIYF	TRBV5-1	TRBJ1-3	TRBD1	.
TGTGCCAGCGCTATGGGCGGGTCGAATGAAAAACTGTTTTTT	CASAMGGSNEKLFF	TRBV6-6	TRBJ1-4	.	.
TGTGCCAGCAGCCCCGGGACTAAACTATGGGAGCAGTACTTC	CASSPGTKLWEQYF	TRBV14	TRBJ2-7	TRBD2	once
TGTGCCAGCAGTTACATCGGCAGGGGCTCCGCAGCTTTCTTT	CASSYIGRGSAAFF	TRBV6-2/TRBV6-3	TRBJ1-1	.	.
TGCAGTGCTAGGGGAGGAGAGACCCAGTACTTC	CSARGGETQYF	TRBV20-1	TRBJ2-5	.	.
TGTGCCAGCAGCTTGACGACAGGGTCCTACAATGAGCAGTTCTTC	CASSLTTGSYNEQFF	TRBV7-2	TRBJ2-1	TRBD1	.
TGCGCCAGCAGCCAGACAGCAACTAATGAAAAACTGTTTTTT	CASSQTATNEKLFF	TRBV5-1	TRBJ1-4	.	.
TGTGCCAGTAGTATTGCCTTGGGAGCGGGGGGGTACGAGCAGTACTTC	CASSIALGAGGYEQYF	TRBV19	TRBJ2-7	TRBD2	.
TGTGCCAGCAGTGGGACAGGGGCCAAAAACATTCAGTACTTC	CASSGTGAKNIQYF	TRBV6-2/TRBV6-3	TRBJ2-4	TRBD1	.
TGTGCCAGCAGCTTATTCCAGAGCACAGATACGCAGTATTTT	CASSLFQSTDTQYF	TRBV7-2	TRBJ2-3	.	.
TGTGCCAGCAGCTTATTCGGCGGGAGAACCGGGGAGCTGTTTTTT	CASSLFGGRTGELFF	TRBV7-3	TRBJ2-2	TRBD2	.
TGTGCCAGCAGTGAAGCGGGTAAGGGACCGGGACAGAGCTTT	CASSEAGKGPGQSF	TRBV2	TRBJ1-1	TRBD1	.
TGTGCCTGGGACAGGAATTTCTACGAGCAGTACTTC	CAWDRNFYEQYF	TRBV30	TRBJ2-7	.	few
TGTGCCAGCAGCGCTCGACAGGCCCAACTCTACGAGCAGTACTTC	CASSARQAQLYEQYF	TRBV9	TRBJ2-7	.	.
TGCGCCAGCAGCTTTGAACCCGGACAGGGACAATCCTACGAGCAGTACTTC	CASSFEPGQGQSYEQYF	TRBV5-1	TRBJ2-7	TRBD1	.